One T cell receptor beta chain is described in this entry. The data stem from a study of blood T cell repertoires in COVID-19. Overall study context: Researchers got acute and convalescent COVID-19 samples from the United States, Italy and Spain.

Germline CDR1 and CDR2: SGHRS and YFSETQ. The CDR3 runs 14 residues. The V end lost 1 base, the J end lost 2 bases, and 9 bases lay between the germline ends. How the authors handled the data: Reference gene primer amplification gave estimated nucleated cell counts. Generated by immunoSEQ multiplex PCR, the TCRdb table keeps only in-frame clones and is missing some. The V and J calls and the clone size are those of that table, but D and trimming were determined from the DNA. The sample gives 250,000 to 350,000 clones, around 90% of which show up once; just under 9.5% is in the top ten. Sequencing was carried out using peripheral blood. This clonotype was sampled from a man aged 18 to 30 with active or convalescent COVID-19. The gene calls are TRBV5-1 and TRBJ1-2, with D possibly TRBD1 on 6 matching bases. CDR3 region: CASSLRQGNYGYTF. As DNA, the CDR3 is TGCGCCAGCAGCTTGAGGCAGGGGAACTATGGCTACACCTTC.